This TCR beta chain stems from a study of blood T cell repertoires in COVID-19. Per the study methods: Nucleated cell counts were estimated from reference gene primer amplification. This table comes from immunoSEQ multiplex PCR, and its TCRdb copy is limited to in-frame clones, with some not included. V, J and clone size derive from that table, while D and trimming were established from the DNA sequence. The sample gives approximately 290,000 clones, roughly 90% of which show up once; approximately 0.84% is in the top ten. This CDR3 region has 13 residues. Germline loops: CDR1 SEHNR, CDR2 FQNEAQ (reference sequence). The J segment lost 8 bases and the V segment lost 3 bases, leaving 5 bases of the junction unmatched.

The sample consisted of peripheral blood. The receptor comes from a man aged 25-45 years with acute or convalescent COVID-19. This chain links TRBV7-9 with TRBJ1-2; 8 bases match TRBD1. The chain's CDR3 is CASSLDRAGGYTF. The CDR3 DNA sequence: TGTGCCAGCAGCTTGGACAGGGCGGGAGGCTACACCTTC. The full variable domain, with the rest looked up from reference TRBV7-9 and TRBJ1-2, is DTGVSQNPRHKITKRGQNVTFRCDPISEHNRLYWYRQTLGQGPEFLTYFQNEAQLEKSRLLSDRFSAERPKGSFSTLEIQRTEQGDSAMYLCASSLDRAGGYTFGSGTRLTVV.